This TCR beta chain was retrieved from a study of T cells expressing NK-cell markers (dated by TCRdb to the early 2020s). About the investigation overall: Three sorted T-cell subsets (CD3+CD56+NKG2C+, CD3+CD56+NKG2C- and CD3+CD56-NKG2C+) from roughly 8 donors had their TCR beta-chain repertoires profiled. The eight sequenced donors were randomly selected healthy volunteers, three men and five women. Sequencing of the libraries produced 2 x 150 bp reads on Illumina HiSeq 2000/2500, MiSeq or NextSeq. Among the eight sequenced donors, seven were HCMV-seropositive and one was HCMV-seronegative.

To determine HCMV serostatus, a commercial ELISA kit was used to detect HCMV-specific IgG in serum. Ficoll density gradient centrifugation was used to isolate peripheral blood mononuclear cells from blood. Including the terminal cysteine and phenylalanine, the CDR3 comprises 12 residues. The DNA is unrecorded. CDR1 and CDR2, looked up from the germline V gene (reference sequence), are GTSNPN and SVGIG. Remarks on this clonotype: This clone's antigen is unknown.

What the work shows at the level of the full study, not this receptor alone: Whether the expanded NKG2C-expressing T cell clones were specific for HCMV antigens was left unclear. In roughly six donors, the dominant CD3+CD56+NKG2C+ clonotypes were among the top 10 CD8+ clonotypes and accounted for about 1.0-7.0% of CD8+ T cells. Those dominant clonotypes were again the most abundant among CD3+CD56-NKG2C+ cells in a handful of donors, at roughly 28.3-65%.

Instrument on record: Illumina HiSeq 2000. TCR beta cDNA libraries were made by 5'RACE template switching that added a universal primer site and unique molecular identifiers. Priming for cDNA synthesis came from the TCR beta constant segment, and two successive PCR amplification steps followed. The authors processed their data as follows. MIGEC handled demultiplexing of the reads and grouping by UMI, while MiTCR was used to assemble and quantify clonotypes. To exclude erroneous sequences, only TCR cDNA sequences supported by at least two reads were retained. The tcR package was used for downstream repertoire analysis, with clonotypes matched between fractions based on CDR3 nucleotide sequence plus V segment. Antigen specificity was annotated against VDJdb with VDJmatch, allowing one amino acid substitution in CDR3. Reads reprocessed by TCRdb are summarized as one entry per CDR3 protein sequence, and DNA is absent. These V and J calls rely on TCRdb rather than the paper's analysis. This sample's table has entries for about 430,000 distinct CDR3 sequences. Of the sample, roughly 1.4% falls within the top ten clones.

The receptor's source is a woman in her forties or fifties in good health. Donor details come from another sample of the same person, matched by shared clones. Sequencing was performed on blood T cells: a sorted CD56 or NKG2C T cell subset, CD4+ or CD8+ T cells, or bulk PBMC T cells (not recorded which). The chain couples TRBV30 to TRBJ1-1; TCRdb's D call of TRBD1 is untestable without DNA. CDR3 protein: CAWGQLNTEAFF. This CDR3, with the reference TRBV30 and TRBJ1-1 proteins standing in past its ends, gives the full variable domain SQTIHQWPATLVQPVGSPLSLECTVEGTSNPNLYWYRQAAGRGLQLLFYSVGIGQISSEVPQNLSASRPQDRQFILSSKKLLLSDSGFYLCAWGQLNTEAFFGQGTRLTVV.